This T cell receptor beta chain was obtained from a study of blood T cells in healthy people across ages. Germline values: CDR1 MNHNY, CDR2 SVGAGI (reference sequence). The CDR3 has 16 amino acids. Trimming cost V 6 bases and J 6 bases; bases outside gene matches: 13. The study's findings and limits: PBMCs left unsorted prevented a conclusive naive versus antigen-experienced comparison. Diversity was higher, and naive CD4+ cells more numerous, in long-lived donors than in aged donors.

Details on this clonotype: Its specificity is unknown.

With a J-beta primer mix and a sample-barcoded 5' primer, a second PCR ran about 7 to 11 cycles. TCRdb itself ran the 5' RACE reads through MiXCR, one entry per CDR3 protein. The repertoire includes roughly 900,000 distinct CDR3 sequences, around 49% of them detected once, and roughly 13% sits in the top ten. Sample: blood. The source is a man under 40 in good health. The V and J genes are TRBV6-6 and TRBJ2-1; 8 bases align to TRBD1. CDR3 loop: CASSSGQGGGVNEQFF. CDR3 in DNA: TGTGCCAGCAGCAGCGGACAGGGCGGCGGCGTCAATGAGCAGTTCTTC.